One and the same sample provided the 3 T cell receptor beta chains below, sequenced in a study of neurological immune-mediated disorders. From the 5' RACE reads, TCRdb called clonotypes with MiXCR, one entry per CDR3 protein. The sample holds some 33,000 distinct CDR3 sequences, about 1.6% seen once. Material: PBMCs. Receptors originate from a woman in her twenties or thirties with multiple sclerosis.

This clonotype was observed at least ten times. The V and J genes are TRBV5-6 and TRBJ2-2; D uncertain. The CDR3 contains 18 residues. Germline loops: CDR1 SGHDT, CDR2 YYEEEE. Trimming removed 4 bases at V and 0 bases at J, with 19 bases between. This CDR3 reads CASSPVPSMVTNTGELFF. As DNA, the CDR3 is TGTGCCAGCAGCCCAGTCCCCTCAATGGTTACGAACACCGGGGAGCTGTTTTTT.

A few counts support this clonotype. CDR3 in DNA: TGTGCCAGCTCACCAAAGAGAGATAATCAGCCCCAGCATTTT. This codes for CASSPKRDNQPQHF. The chain combines TRBV18 with TRBJ1-5; no firm D call. V was cut by 2 bases and J by 4 bases, with 9 bases left in between. The CDR3 has 14 amino acids. Per germline, CDR1 KGHSH and CDR2 LQKENI.

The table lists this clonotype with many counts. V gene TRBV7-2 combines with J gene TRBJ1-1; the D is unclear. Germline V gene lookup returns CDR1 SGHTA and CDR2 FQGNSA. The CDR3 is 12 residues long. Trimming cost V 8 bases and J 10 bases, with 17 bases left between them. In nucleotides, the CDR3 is TGTGCCAGCGGGAGTCGCGCTTACGGAGCTTTCTTT. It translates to CASGSRAYGAFF.